This T cell receptor (beta chain) appears in the sequencing data of a study of T-cell reconstitution after alpha-beta-depleted transplantation in children. Study-level findings and limits: Where some patients showed high TCRbeta diversity at day 60, it came from recipient T cells and thymic progenitors that had survived. Several hundred graft clones that had expanded were reportedly the source of alpha-beta T cells about two months after transplant. After one year, T-cell counts and TCRbeta diversity mostly came from new T cells.

In this sample, this clonotype turned up a few times. The antigen is not known. Trimming shortened V by 5 bases and J by 1 base, and 9 bases separated the two germline ends. The germline CDR1 and CDR2 sequences are DFQATT and SNEGSKA (reference sequence). The CDR3 spans 13 residues. Using unique molecular identifiers, the investigators prepared the TCRbeta library. TCRdb reprocessed the PCR reads via MiXCR and lists one record per CDR3 protein. The sample includes 90,000 to 100,000 distinct CDR3 sequences, about 22% seen only once; the top ten take about a fifth. The chain uses TRBV20-1 and TRBJ1-5; no definite D call. The sequence was obtained from a boy aged 2-9 years with acute lymphoblastic leukemia, due to receive a stem cell transplant. The sequenced sample was PBMCs, obtained before TCRalphabeta/CD19-depleted stem cell transplant. The CDR3 loop reads CSASGWSNQPQHF. In nucleotides, the CDR3 is TGCAGTGCTTCCGGATGGAGCAATCAGCCCCAGCATTTT.